This T cell receptor (beta chain) appears in the sequencing data of a study of patients and donors after allogeneic stem cell transplantation. TCRdb reprocessed the RT-PCR reads with MiXCR, giving one entry per CDR3 protein. The sample shows about 230,000 distinct CDR3 sequences, over 12% of them seen only once. V lost 0 bases and J 0 bases, leaving 8 bases between the germline ends. The CDR3 is made up of 14 amino acids. CDR1 DFQATT and CDR2 SNEGSKA come from the germline V gene (reference sequence). This clonotype occurred many times. The sequenced sample consisted of blood, either unsorted or a sorted T cell fraction (not recorded which). This clonotype was sampled from a human donor who was either an allogeneic HSCT recipient or a stem cell or donor lymphocyte infusion donor (not recorded which). It is not recorded whose cells these are; they may come from a transplant donor. The chain carries TRBV20-1 and TRBJ1-2; the D is unclear. The CDR3 DNA sequence: TGCAGTGCTAGAGAGGGGTTCTCTAACTATGGCTACACCTTC. This gives the protein CSAREGFSNYGYTF.